This TCR beta chain came from a study of T cell repertoires in cytomegalovirus infection. Study details: Used in the study were CMV epitopes, some recently identified and HLA-C-restricted, others well-studied and HLA-B-restricted. Shared public TCR beta signatures pointed to both CMV infection and a matching HLA type.

The sample holds a few counts of this clonotype. Antigen unknown. TCRdb re-called the reads with MiXCR, one entry per CDR3 protein. Here the sample spans around 310,000 distinct CDR3 sequences, just under 30% being singletons. The CDR3 covers 17 residues. CDR1 and CDR2 (germline): SEHNR, FQNEAQ (reference sequence). Germline trimming cut 4 bases from V and 0 bases from J; bases unmatched to any gene: 11. Findings and caveats of the study: Summed frequency of public TCR beta families distinguished CMV carriers with the relevant HLA.

The receptor's source is a human donor in good health (CMV status not recorded). Some clones in this sample may be carry-over from other donors' samples. Source: cultured PBMCs, taken from culture after CMV antigen stimulation. This chain joins TRBV7-9 and TRBJ1-2; TRBD1 agrees at 7 bases. The CDR3 DNA reads TGTGCCAGCAGCTATCGGACAGGAGACGCTTCTAACTATGGCTACACCTTC. Amino acid sequence: CASSYRTGDASNYGYTF.